The 22 T cell receptor beta chains reported below all come from one sample, sequenced in a study of OX40 agonist ivuxolimab in advanced cancers. Profiling relied on immunoSEQ multiplex PCR, and the TCRdb table lists in-frame clones only, not all of them. The profile shows tens of thousands of clones, 85% to 90% of them singletons. The source material was CD4+ or CD8+ T cells sorted from blood, sampled in a trial of the OX40 agonist ivuxolimab. The receptors were sampled from an adult with an advanced solid tumor such as melanoma, head and neck, liver or kidney cancer.

The chain recombines TRBV4-1 with TRBJ1-3; D possibly corresponds to TRBD1 (5 bases). CDR1 and CDR2 (germline): MGHRA, YSYEKL. The V end was cut by 0 bases, the J end by 0 bases, with 15 bases between. CDR3 length equals 18 residues. DNA for the CDR3: TGCGCCAGCAGCCAAGATAGCCCAGGGAGTTACTCTGGAAACACCATATATTTT. It translates to CASSQDSPGSYSGNTIYF.

The chain carries TRBV7-6 and TRBJ2-3; the D call may be TRBD1 or TRBD2 (5 bases each). The CDR3 sequence is 19 residues long. Germline V gene data show CDR1 as SGHVS and CDR2 as FNYEAQ. Trimming took off 2 bases at V and 0 bases at J, with 21 bases between the two ends. As DNA, the CDR3 is TGTGCCAGCAGCTTAAGTTCGTTCGGGTGGGACCATAGCACAGATACGCAGTATTTT. Its protein is CASSLSSFGWDHSTDTQYF. Filled out from reference TRBV7-6 and TRBJ2-3, the complete variable domain reads GAGVSQSPRYKVTKRGQDVALRCDPISGHVSLYWYRQALGQGPEFLTYFNYEAQQDKSGLPNDRFSAERPEGSISTLTIQRTEQRDSAMYRCASSLSSFGWDHSTDTQYFGPGTRLTVL.

The V and J genes are TRBV5-5 and TRBJ1-1; TRBD1 matches 7 bases. Germline loops: CDR1 SGHKS, CDR2 YYEKEE (reference sequence). J lost 5 bases, V lost 2 bases, and 0 bases had no gene match. This CDR3 contains 12 residues. The DNA for the CDR3 is TGTGCCAGCAGCTTACAGGGGACTGAAGCTTTCTTT. This codes for CASSLQGTEAFF.

The CDR3 DNA is TGCGCCAGCAGCCAATCCGAGGGGCAGCAGTACTTC. It codes for CASSQSEGQQYF. The chain recombines TRBV4-1 with TRBJ2-7, with D possibly called TRBD1 or TRBD2 (5 bases each). V was shortened by 2 bases and J by 8 bases, with 10 bases between the two germline ends. This CDR3 has 12 amino acids. CDR1 is MGHRA and CDR2 is YSYEKL in the germline V gene.

The CDR3 here is CASSPITSESTDTQYF. CDR3 in DNA: TGTGCCAGCAGTCCAATAACTAGCGAGAGCACAGATACGCAGTATTTT. The V call is TRBV27, the J call TRBJ2-3; the match to TRBD2 covers 7 bases. After removal of 5 bases from V and 0 bases from J, the junction contained 8 bases not matched to a gene. The CDR3 has 16 amino acids. Germline V gene lookup returns CDR1 MNHEY and CDR2 SMNVEV (reference sequence).

DNA for the CDR3: TGTGCCAGCGTGCCCAACACCGGGGAGCTGTTTTTT. It translates to CASVPNTGELFF. This rearrangement joins TRBV2 to TRBJ2-2; no reliable D call. The CDR3 runs 12 residues. Trimming cost V 8 bases and J 2 bases, with 6 bases left between them. CDR1 and CDR2 (germline): SNHLY, FYNNEI.

The table lists this clone with a count of one. The V call is TRBV15, the J call TRBJ2-7; 7 bases are shared with TRBD2. Per the germline V gene, CDR1 is LNHNV and CDR2 is YYDKDF (reference sequence). Losses at the gene ends were 8 bases for V and 5 bases for J; bases not matched to a gene: 12. This CDR3 contains 14 residues. CDR3 sequence: CATSTRQGRDEQYF. CDR3 coding DNA: TGTGCCACCTCGACGAGGCAAGGGAGGGACGAGCAGTACTTC.

The CDR3 DNA sequence: TGTGCCAGCAGTTTAGGGGACGGACTTGAAGCTTTCTTT. Translation: CASSLGDGLEAFF. The V call is TRBV27, the J call TRBJ1-1; TRBD1 might be the D (5 bases). CDR1 MNHEY and CDR2 SMNVEV come from the germline V gene (reference sequence). This CDR3 region has 13 residues. V dropped 2 bases and J dropped 7 bases, with 11 bases sitting between them.

This chain joins TRBV28 and TRBJ1-6; D is perhaps TRBD1 (5 bases). CDR1 and CDR2 from the germline V gene are MDHEN and SYDVKM. The CDR3 is 18 amino acids. The V and J ends lost 7 bases and 1 base respectively, with 20 bases between them. The CDR3 here is CASTPGGQGFSYNSPLHF. CDR3 coding DNA: TGTGCCAGCACCCCCGGTGGGCAGGGTTTTTCCTATAATTCACCCCTCCACTTT.

The V call is TRBV9, the J call TRBJ2-7; D is possibly TRBD1 (5 bases). Per germline, CDR1 SGDLS and CDR2 YYNGEE. V was clipped by 4 bases and J by 2 bases, with 13 bases between them. There are 14 residues in the CDR3. CDR3 sequence (DNA): TGTGCCAGCAGCAAGGGGAACAGAGCCTACGAGCAGTACTTC. This encodes CASSKGNRAYEQYF.

This chain uses TRBV9 with TRBJ2-6; 10 nucleotides agree with TRBD1. Germline V gives CDR1 SGDLS, CDR2 YYNGEE. V shed 0 bases and J 0 bases; nucleotides not matched to a gene: 6. The CDR3 loop spans 19 amino acids. DNA of the CDR3: TGTGCCAGCAGCGTAGTAGGGACAGGGGCCTACTCTGGGGCCAACGTCCTGACTTTC. Protein: CASSVVGTGAYSGANVLTF.

The rearrangement links TRBV27 to TRBJ2-1; 11 positions match TRBD2. This CDR3 has 17 residues. Germline CDR1 reads MNHEY; CDR2 reads SMNVEV (reference sequence). The V gene end was trimmed by 2 bases and the J gene end by 6 bases; junction bases not matched to a gene: 9. The CDR3 coding sequence is TGTGCCAGCAGTTTAATGACTAGCGGGATGGTGGTCAATGAGCAGTTCTTC. Protein sequence: CASSLMTSGMVVNEQFF.

J is TRBJ2-5 and V is TRBV9; perhaps TRBD2 as D (6 bases). CDR1 is SGDLS, CDR2 YYNGEE, per germline. This CDR3 is built from 13 residues. The V and J ends lost 3 bases and 9 bases respectively, with 15 bases between them. The CDR3 DNA follows: TGTGCCAGCAGCGGGGGACTGGAGAGGGCCCAGTACTTC. This codes for CASSGGLERAQYF.

The chain is built from TRBV2 and TRBJ2-3; D perhaps matches TRBD1 (5 bases). The CDR3 sequence is 16 residues long. The germline gives CDR1 SNHLY, CDR2 FYNNEI. Trimming took 9 bases from V and 2 from J, leaving 21 bases between them. CDR3 sequence: CASALIGAPTTDTQYF. The CDR3 nucleotides are TGTGCCAGTGCTCTGATTGGGGCTCCTACCACAGATACGCAGTATTTT.

The V gene is TRBV5-4, the J gene TRBJ2-4; D remains ambiguous. Trimming took off 4 bases at V and 1 base at J, with 9 bases between the two ends. The CDR3 runs 14 residues. The germline CDR1 and CDR2 sequences are SGHNT and YYREEE (reference sequence). The CDR3 DNA is TGTGCCAGCAGCCCGGAGACGGCCAAAAACATTCAGTACTTC. This codes for CASSPETAKNIQYF.

The chain employs TRBV6-1 and TRBJ1-3; D ambiguous. The CDR3 spans 14 residues. Deletions cut 8 bases from V and 7 bases from J, with 18 bases between. CDR1 is MNHNS and CDR2 is SASEGT in the germline V gene. CDR3 region: CASFEPRVGNTIYF. Here the CDR3 DNA reads TGTGCCAGCTTCGAGCCAAGGGTCGGGAACACCATATATTTT.

This clone was recorded once. V is TRBV2 and J is TRBJ2-7, with 13 nucleotides matching TRBD2. In germline, CDR1 is SNHLY, CDR2 FYNNEI. J lost 4 bases, V lost 7 bases, and 19 bases had no gene match. CDR3 length: 19 residues. The CDR3 nucleotides are TGTGCCAGCACCCACTCAACCGGGACTAGCGGGAAAGGCCGATACGAGCAGTACTTC. Its protein product is CASTHSTGTSGKGRYEQYF.

V usage is TRBV4-2 and J usage is TRBJ2-7; 8 positions agree with TRBD2. Germline values: CDR1 LGHNA, CDR2 YNFKEQ. Germline trimming cut 1 base from V and 4 bases from J; bases unmatched to any gene: 6. The CDR3 runs 15 residues. The CDR3 loop is CASSQAGVAGYEQYF. CDR3 DNA sequence: TGTGCCAGCAGCCAAGCGGGCGTAGCGGGGTACGAGCAGTACTTC.

The chain has TRBV28 and TRBJ1-2; D is perhaps TRBD1 (5 bases). The CDR3 extends over 15 amino acids. The ends were cut back, 4 bases at V and 1 base at J, with 13 bases in the middle. CDR1 and CDR2 from the germline V gene are MDHEN and SYDVKM. DNA for the CDR3: TGTGCCAGCAGTTGGGCCAGGGAATATAACTATGGCTACACCTTC. Translated, it gives CASSWAREYNYGYTF.

The chain joins TRBV6-6 to TRBJ2-7, with D possibly TRBD2 on 6 matching bases. The CDR3 sequence is 13 residues long. Between the trimmed V and J ends, which lost 2 bases and 5 bases, there was a span of 10 bases. Germline values: CDR1 MNHNY, CDR2 SVGAGI (reference sequence). The CDR3 loop reads CASSYGTWDEQYF. CDR3 DNA: TGTGCCAGCAGTTACGGGACTTGGGACGAGCAGTACTTC.

This clone was picked up one time. In DNA form, the CDR3 reads TGTGCCAGCAGTTTATGGTTCAGTCAGCAGCCCCAGCATTTT. This codes for CASSLWFSQQPQHF. This chain links TRBV27 with TRBJ1-5; D not resolved. CDR3 length: 14 amino acids. V was clipped by 1 base and J by 7 bases, with 11 bases between them. Germline assignment: CDR1 MNHEY and CDR2 SMNVEV (reference sequence).

The rearrangement uses TRBV5-6 and TRBJ1-1, with D hard to call. From germline, CDR1 is SGHDT and CDR2 YYEEEE. The length of the CDR3 is 15 residues. Trimming removed 0 bases at V and 1 base at J, with 10 bases between. The CDR3 coding sequence is TGTGCCAGCAGCTTGGAACTACAGTGGAACACTGAAGCTTTCTTT. Its protein is CASSLELQWNTEAFF.